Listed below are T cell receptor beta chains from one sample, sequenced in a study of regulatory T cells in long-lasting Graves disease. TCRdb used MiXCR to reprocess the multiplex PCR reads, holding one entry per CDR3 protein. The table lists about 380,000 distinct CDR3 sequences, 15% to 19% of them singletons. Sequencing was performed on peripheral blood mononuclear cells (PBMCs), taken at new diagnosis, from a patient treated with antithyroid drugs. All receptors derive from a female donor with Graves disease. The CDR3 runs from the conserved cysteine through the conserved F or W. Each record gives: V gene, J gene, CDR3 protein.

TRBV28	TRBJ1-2	CASSFAPNYGYTF
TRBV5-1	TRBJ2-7	CASSSNIPGAEQYF
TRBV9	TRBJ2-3	CASSAGSDTQYF
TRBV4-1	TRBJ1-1	CASSKGAGGTEAFF
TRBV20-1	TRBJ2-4	CSARDQGLAKNIQYF
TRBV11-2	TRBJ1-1	CASSSRDRDMNTEAFF
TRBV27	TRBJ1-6	CASSLFTFWSPLHF
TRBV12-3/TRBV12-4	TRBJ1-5	CASSATLGFTQPQHF
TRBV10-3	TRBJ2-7	CAISPSRYEQYF
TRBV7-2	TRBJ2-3	CASSQIGATDTQYF
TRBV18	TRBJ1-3	CASSSDGNTIYF
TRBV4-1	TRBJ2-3	CASSPGSGGATTDTQYF
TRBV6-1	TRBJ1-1	CASRLAQGASEAFF
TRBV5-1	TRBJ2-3	CASSSIPGLAGGQVDTQYF
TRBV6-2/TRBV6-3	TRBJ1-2	CASSSFGTGGHGYTF
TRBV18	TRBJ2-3	CASSPQSGADTQYF
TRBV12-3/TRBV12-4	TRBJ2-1	CASSFQAGGFGGEQFF
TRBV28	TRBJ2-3	CASSSPPAGSTDTQYF
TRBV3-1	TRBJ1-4	CASNRGATNEKLFF
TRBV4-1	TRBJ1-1	CASSQLSVRRVRNTEAFF
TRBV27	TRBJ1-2	CASSLSGADYGYTF
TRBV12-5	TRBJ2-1	CASGLVLWERELDNEQFF
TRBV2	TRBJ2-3	CASSDLQGSTDTQYF
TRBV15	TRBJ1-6	CATSRDAAPHNSPLHF
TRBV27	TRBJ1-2	CASSLGTTLNYGGYTF
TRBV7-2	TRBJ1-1	CASSLEGEVPEAFF
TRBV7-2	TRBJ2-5	CASSPWRALPETQYF
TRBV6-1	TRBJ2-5	CASSLTRGGYQETQYF
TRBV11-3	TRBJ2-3	CASRPSGSVDTQYF
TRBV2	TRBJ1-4	CASNRNQAPSSEKLFF
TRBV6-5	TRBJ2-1	CASSYGGTGNNEQFF
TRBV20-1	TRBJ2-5	CSAMTSGMGAETQYF
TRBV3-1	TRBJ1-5	CASSQGGFQHF
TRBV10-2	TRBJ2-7	CASSKSLGLEQYF
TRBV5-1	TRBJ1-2	CASSLVGQVNYGYTF
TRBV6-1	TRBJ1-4	CASRNRGSLEKLFF
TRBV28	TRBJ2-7	CASSLPGTEPPYEQYF
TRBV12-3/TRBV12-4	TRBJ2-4	CASSRGQGDGRADKNIQYF
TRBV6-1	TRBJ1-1	CASRGPIRGSDTEAFF
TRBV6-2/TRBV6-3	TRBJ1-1	CASSEGRVFMNTEAFF
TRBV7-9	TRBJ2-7	CASSLAAISYEQYF